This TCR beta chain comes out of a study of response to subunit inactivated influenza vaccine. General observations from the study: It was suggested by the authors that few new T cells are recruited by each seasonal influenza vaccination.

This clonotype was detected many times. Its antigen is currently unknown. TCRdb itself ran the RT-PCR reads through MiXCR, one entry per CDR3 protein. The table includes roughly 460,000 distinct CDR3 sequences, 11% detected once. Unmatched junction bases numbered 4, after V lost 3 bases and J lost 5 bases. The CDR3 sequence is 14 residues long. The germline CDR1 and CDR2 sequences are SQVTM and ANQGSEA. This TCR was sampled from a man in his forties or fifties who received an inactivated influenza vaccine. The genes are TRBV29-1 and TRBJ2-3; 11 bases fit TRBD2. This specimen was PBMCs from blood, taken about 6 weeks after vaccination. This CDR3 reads CSVDSGRARDTQYF. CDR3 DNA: TGCAGCGTTGATAGCGGGAGGGCCAGAGATACGCAGTATTTT.